This TCR beta chain originates from a study of PD-1 blockade in mismatch repair-deficient tumors. About the study: All were previously treated, progressing patients with about a dozen mismatch repair-deficient cancer types. Study findings and constraints: Tumor-resident clones, often undetectable pretreatment in blood, expanded then contracted after pembrolizumab.

Every patient had mismatch repair deficiency by PCR or immunohistochemistry. This clone turned up a few times. Its antigen is not identified. Some clones are missing from TCRdb's copy, which holds only in-frame ones; the method was immunoSEQ multiplex PCR. In the table there are roughly 70,000 clones, around 80% of which are singletons. The CDR3 totals 17 residues. The J segment lost 8 bases and the V segment lost 5 bases, leaving 12 bases of the junction unmatched. Germline V gene sequence: CDR1 MDHEN, CDR2 SYDVKM. This receptor was obtained from an adult with mismatch repair-deficient cancer. This material consisted of peripheral blood, taken 2 weeks after starting pembrolizumab. The chain couples TRBV28 to TRBJ2-1; 13 nucleotides line up with TRBD2. The CDR3 sequence: CASSAAGTSGIMDEQFF. The CDR3 DNA sequence: TGTGCCAGCAGTGCGGCCGGGACTAGCGGGATTATGGATGAGCAGTTCTTC.